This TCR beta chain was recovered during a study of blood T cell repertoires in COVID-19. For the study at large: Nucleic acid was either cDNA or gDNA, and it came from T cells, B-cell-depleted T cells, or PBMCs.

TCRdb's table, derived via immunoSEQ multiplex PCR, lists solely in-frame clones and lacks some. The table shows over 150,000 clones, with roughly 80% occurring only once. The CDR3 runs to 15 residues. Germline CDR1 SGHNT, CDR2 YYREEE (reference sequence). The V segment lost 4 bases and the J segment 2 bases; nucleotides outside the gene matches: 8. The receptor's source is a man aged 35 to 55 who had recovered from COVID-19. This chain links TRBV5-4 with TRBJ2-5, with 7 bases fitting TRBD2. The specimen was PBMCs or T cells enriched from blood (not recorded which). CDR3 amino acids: CASSPFLADQETQYF. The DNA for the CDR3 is TGTGCCAGCAGCCCCTTCCTAGCGGATCAAGAGACCCAGTACTTC. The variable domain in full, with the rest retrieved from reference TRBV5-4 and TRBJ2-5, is ETGVTQSPTHLIKTRGQQVTLRCSSQSGHNTVSWYQQALGQGPQFIFQYYREEENGRGNFPPRFSGLQFPNYSSELNVNALELDDSALYLCASSPFLADQETQYFGPGTRLLVL.